These T cell receptor beta chains were read from a single sample in a study of cytomegalovirus exposure and HLA in healthy donors. Repertoires were generated with immunoSEQ multiplex PCR, while TCRdb's copy carries only in-frame clones and drops some. Here the sample spans 100,000 to 150,000 clones, around 83% being singletons. The source material was PBMCs. Source of these receptors: a girl aged 2 to 9 in good health and CMV-seronegative. Both conserved end residues are part of each CDR3. A D gene is named only where the DNA matches it firmly.

v_gene	j_gene	d_gene	CDR3aa	CDR3nt
TRBV6-1	TRBJ1-5	.	CASSLQGSNQPQHF	TGTGCCAGCAGTCTACAGGGCAGCAATCAGCCCCAGCATTTT
TRBV4-1	TRBJ1-5	.	CASSTGEAQPQHF	TGCGCCAGCAGCACGGGGGAGGCTCAGCCCCAGCATTTT
TRBV5-4	TRBJ2-7	TRBD2	CASSIGLAGAAWVPEQYF	TGTGCCAGCAGCATCGGACTAGCGGGAGCCGCCTGGGTTCCCGAGCAGTACTTC
TRBV11-2	TRBJ2-7	.	CASSLFQVYLGSGYEQYF	TGTGCCAGCAGCTTGTTCCAGGTATACCTCGGGAGCGGCTACGAGCAGTACTTC
TRBV7-3	TRBJ2-1	.	CASSLAGPYNEQFF	TGTGCCAGCAGCTTGGCGGGGCCCTACAATGAGCAGTTCTTC
TRBV30	TRBJ1-2	TRBD1	CAWTTGDNYGYTF	TGTGCCTGGACCACAGGGGACAACTATGGCTACACCTTC
TRBV29-1	TRBJ2-2	.	CSVDSSQGADTGELFF	TGCAGCGTTGATTCTAGTCAGGGTGCGGACACCGGGGAGCTGTTTTTT
TRBV2	TRBJ1-6	.	CASSVSQGHSPLHF	TGTGCCAGCAGTGTTAGTCAGGGTCATTCACCCCTCCACTTT
TRBV5-1	TRBJ2-7	.	CASSLALALSEQYF	TGCGCCAGCAGCTTGGCCCTGGCATTGTCCGAGCAGTACTTC
TRBV28	TRBJ1-1	.	CASSFPRAEAFF	TGTGCCAGCAGTTTCCCAAGAGCTGAAGCTTTCTTT
TRBV5-1	TRBJ2-2	.	CASSLARVTGELFF	TGCGCCAGCAGCTTGGCCAGGGTCACCGGGGAGCTGTTTTTT
TRBV27	TRBJ1-1	.	CASSPYDSINTEAFF	TGTGCCAGCAGTCCCTATGACAGCATCAACACTGAAGCTTTCTTT
TRBV6-5	TRBJ2-7	TRBD2	CASSYRTSGTLQYF	TGTGCCAGCAGCTATCGGACTAGCGGGACCCTTCAGTACTTC
TRBV2	TRBJ2-5	TRBD1	CASDRDRGRETQYF	TGTGCCAGCGACCGGGACAGGGGGCGAGAGACCCAGTACTTC
TRBV6-1	TRBJ1-2	.	CASGGGINWGTGYTF	TGTGCCAGTGGGGGGGGTATTAACTGGGGGACCGGCTACACCTTC
TRBV5-4	TRBJ1-2	TRBD1	CASSLNRGDYGYTF	TGTGCCAGCAGCTTAAACAGGGGGGACTATGGCTACACCTTC
TRBV14	TRBJ2-7	TRBD1	CASSSQGASEQYF	TGTGCCAGCAGCTCTCAGGGGGCTTCCGAGCAGTACTTC
TRBV4-3	TRBJ2-3	TRBD2	CASSQVLAGTDTQYF	TGCGCCAGCAGCCAAGTACTAGCGGGGACAGATACGCAGTATTTT
TRBV7-9	TRBJ1-1	.	CASSINGQLSTEAFF	TGTGCCAGCAGCATAAATGGACAGTTGAGCACTGAAGCTTTCTTT
TRBV5-1	TRBJ2-5	TRBD1	CASSEFAGQGREQYF	TGCGCCAGCAGCGAGTTCGCGGGACAGGGTCGAGAGCAGTACTTC
TRBV6-5	TRBJ1-2	.	CASSYFGTTYGYTF	TGTGCCAGCAGTTACTTTGGGACTACCTATGGCTACACCTTC
TRBV5-5	TRBJ1-4	TRBD1	CASSRTGPGEKLFF	TGTGCCAGCAGCCGGACAGGGCCCGGCGAAAAACTGTTTTTT
TRBV5-6	TRBJ2-1	.	CASSFPESYNEQFF	TGTGCCAGCAGCTTCCCCGAGTCCTACAATGAGCAGTTCTTC
TRBV19	TRBJ1-1	.	CASSSGAATEAFF	TGTGCCAGTAGTTCAGGGGCGGCCACTGAAGCTTTCTTT
TRBV21-1	TRBJ1-1	.	CASSKRDRDGNTEAFF	TGTGCCAGCAGCAAAAGAGACAGGGACGGAAACACTGAAGCTTTCTTT